These 14 T cell receptor beta chains came from one sample sequenced in a study of tissue T cells after allogeneic stem cell transplantation. TCRdb's table, derived via immunoSEQ multiplex PCR, lists solely in-frame clones and lacks some. The sample has approximately 6,600 clones, roughly half seen once. Time point here: mouse harvest day 7 after allogeneic transplant. Each mouse received 10^7 T-cell-depleted marrow cells plus 10^6 splenic CD5+ T cells by tail vein. Material: lymph node tissue. The origin of the receptors is a female BALB/c mouse given C57BL/6 T cells with graft-versus-host disease after an allogeneic hematopoietic cell transplant.

As regards this clone: Germline and genes here are mouse. The read terminates 1 residue before the CDR3 end, so the remaining end is supplied by the germline J gene. The rearrangement uses TRBV13-3 and TRBJ2-7, with 9 bases matching TRBD2. The length of the CDR3 is 13 residues. The V and J ends lost 1 base and 7 bases, in that order; junction bases with no gene match: 3. The germline V gene has CDR1 NNHDY and CDR2 SYVADS. CDR3 protein: CASSDMGGREQYF. The CDR3 bases that were read are TGTGCCAGCAGTGATATGGGGGGGCGGGAACAGTAC.

A few counts support this clone. Germline and genes: mouse. From the germline J gene comes the end of the CDR3, since the read stops 1 residue before it. This chain uses TRBV26 with TRBJ2-7, with 8 bases aligning to TRBD1. Germline V gene sequence: CDR1 KGHPV, CDR2 FQNQEV (reference sequence). This CDR3 contains 12 residues. V lost 3 bases to trimming and J lost 6 bases; unmatched junction nucleotides: 1. The sequenced CDR3 bases are TGTGCCAGCAGTCTCGACAGGGGTGAACAGTAC. Its protein is CASSLDRGEQY. The complete CDR3 protein is CASSLDRGEQYF. The full variable domain, its missing parts supplied by reference TRBV26 and TRBJ2-7, is NSKVIQTPRYLVKGQGQKAKMRCIPEKGHPVVFWYQQNKNNEFKFLINFQNQEVLQQIDMTEKRFSAECPSNSPCSLEIQSSEAGDSALYLCASSLDRGEQYFGPGTRLTVL.

Concerning this clone: Here the gene names and germline are mouse. Read coverage stops 1 residue before the CDR3 terminus; the germline J gene supplies the remainder. The chain employs TRBV23 and TRBJ2-5; the DNA was not compared with TRBD2, the D call given in the table. This CDR3 has 14 amino acids. Germline V gene sequence: CDR1 KGHTA, CDR2 FQNQQP. CDR3 DNA, as far as it was read: TGCTCCAGCAGTCAGGACTGGGGAGGGGACACCCAGTAC. It codes for CSSSQDWGGDTQY. The whole CDR3 protein is CSSSQDWGGDTQYF.

Worth noting for this clone: Gene names refer to mouse genes. The read finishes 1 residue shy of the CDR3 end, and the germline J gene is used to complete it. This chain uses TRBV13-3 with TRBJ2-5; TRBD1 matches at 7 bases. J was trimmed by 1 base and V by 2 bases; bases with no gene match: 4. CDR1 is NNHDY and CDR2 is SYVADS in the germline V gene. CDR3 size: 15 residues. The DNA read from the CDR3 is TGTGCCAGCAGTGAAGGCAGGGGGTACCAAGACACCCAGTAC. Protein product: CASSEGRGYQDTQY. The entire CDR3 protein reads CASSEGRGYQDTQYF.

Notes on this clone: Gene names are mouse gene names. The sequence runs out 1 residue before the end of the CDR3; the remainder is reconstructed from the germline J gene. The chain carries TRBV31 and TRBJ2-3; TRBD2 matches 8 bases. Losses at the gene ends were 0 bases for V and 6 bases for J; bases not matched to a gene: 2. The V gene's germline CDR1 is GKSSPN and CDR2 SITVG. This CDR3 has 13 residues. CDR3 bases read: TGTGCCTGGAGTCTAGACTGGGGCGAAACGCTGTAT. Its protein product is CAWSLDWGETLY. The full CDR3 is CAWSLDWGETLYF.

Comment on this clone: These gene names are mouse names. CDR3 DNA (partial): TGTGCCTGGAGTCTAGACAGAAAAAACACCTTGTAC. Its protein product is CAWSLDRKNTLY. The complete CDR3 sequence is CAWSLDRKNTLYF. The chain carries TRBV31 and TRBJ2-4; D may be TRBD1 (5 bases). The read terminates 1 residue before the CDR3 end, so the remaining end is supplied by the germline J gene. Germline CDR1 and CDR2: GKSSPN and SITVG. The V and J ends lost 0 bases and 4 bases respectively, with 8 bases between them. CDR3 length: 13 amino acids.

This clone has only one observation. Each gene name is a mouse one. The read ends 1 residue before the CDR3 terminus; that terminus is restored from the germline J gene. The J gene is TRBJ1-1, the V gene TRBV24, with TRBD1 as a possible D gene (5 bases). V was shortened by 0 bases and J by 0 bases, with 8 bases between the two germline ends. Germline values: CDR1 KGHTA, CDR2 FRNEEI. The CDR3 contains 15 residues. The covered CDR3 bases are TGTGCCAGCAGTCTGTATGCGACAGCAAACACAGAAGTCTTC. Amino acid sequence: CASSLYATANTEVF. The entire CDR3 protein is CASSLYATANTEVFF.

Relative to its sample, this clone is medium-sized. Mouse germline and gene names are used. The read finishes 1 residue shy of the CDR3 end, and the germline J gene is used to complete it. This chain links TRBV24 with TRBJ2-4, with a tentative D call TRBD2 (5 bases). V was pared by 3 bases and J by 2 bases, with 9 bases between. The CDR3 is made up of 14 amino acids. Germline CDR1 KGHTA, CDR2 FRNEEI. The sequenced part of the CDR3 DNA is TGTGCCAGCAGTCTAGAGGACTCTCAAAACACCTTGTAC. It codes for CASSLEDSQNTLY. The complete CDR3 reads CASSLEDSQNTLYF.

On this clone: The genes are named according to mouse. The DNA ends 1 residue before the CDR3 does, and the rest of the CDR3 is filled in from the germline J gene. The chain is built from TRBV3 and TRBJ2-5, with 9 nucleotides matching TRBD2. The V gene end was trimmed by 2 bases and the J gene end by 6 bases; junction bases not matched to a gene: 3. CDR1 SNHLY and CDR2 FYNGKV come from the germline V gene (reference sequence). The CDR3 is 14 amino acids. Incomplete CDR3 DNA: TGTGCCAGCAGCTTAAGCTGGGGGGGGGACACCCAGTAC. Residues: CASSLSWGGDTQY. The whole CDR3 sequence is CASSLSWGGDTQYF.

This clone was recorded a few times. Mouse names are used for the genes. The read terminates 1 residue ahead of where the CDR3 ends, so the germline J gene completes it. The chain is built from TRBV26 and TRBJ2-7; no clear D. Trimming shortened V by 7 bases and J by 0 bases, and 4 bases separated the two germline ends. Germline V gene lookup returns CDR1 KGHPV and CDR2 FQNQEV (reference sequence). The length of the CDR3 is 11 residues. CDR3 bases read: TGTGCCAGCACTCACTCCTATGAACAGTAC. It translates to CASTHSYEQY. The entire CDR3 reads CASTHSYEQYF.

Notes on this clone: Germline and genes here are mouse. The read finishes 1 residue shy of the CDR3 end, and the germline J gene is used to complete it. This chain connects TRBV26 to TRBJ2-5; D is ambiguous. CDR1 is KGHPV and CDR2 is FQNQEV in the germline V gene (reference sequence). The CDR3 is made up of 14 amino acids. Trimming removed 1 base at V and 0 bases at J, with 5 bases between. Partial CDR3 DNA: TGTGCCAGCAGTCTGTGGATTAACCAAGACACCCAGTAC. Residues: CASSLWINQDTQY. The whole CDR3 protein is CASSLWINQDTQYF.

About this clone itself: The listed genes are named as in mouse. The read is 1 residue too short to cover the CDR3 end, so that end is filled in from the germline J gene. The gene calls are TRBV12-2 and TRBJ2-4; 8 bases line up with TRBD2. Unmatched junction bases numbered 2, after V lost 0 bases and J lost 4 bases. Germline CDR1 and CDR2: SGHLS and HYDKME. There are 14 residues in the CDR3. CDR3 bases read: TGTGCCAGCTCTCTCGACTGGGGAAAAAACACCTTGTAC. Amino acid sequence: CASSLDWGKNTLY. Given in full, the CDR3 is CASSLDWGKNTLYF.

On this clone: The gene names given are mouse names. CDR3: CASSLSPPSQNTLYF. CDR3 DNA, as far as it was read: TGTGCCAGCAGTCTGTCGCCTCCCAGTCAAAACACCTTGTAC. The V and J genes are TRBV26 and TRBJ2-4; D gene unclear. The read ends 1 residue shy of where the CDR3 ends; the end is completed using the germline J gene. The CDR3 extends over 15 amino acids. Germline CDR1 and CDR2: KGHPV and FQNQEV (reference sequence). V was cut by 0 bases and J by 0 bases, with 7 bases left in between.

This clone was observed a few times. Genes and germline are mouse. The CDR3 end lies 1 residue beyond the end of the read and is filled in from the germline J gene. The chain is built from TRBV5 and TRBJ2-3; 8 bases map to TRBD2. Looked up from germline, CDR1 is LGHNA and CDR2 is YNLKQL (reference sequence). The trim removed 0 bases at V and 0 bases at J, leaving 5 bases unmatched. This CDR3 contains 17 residues. The CDR3: CASSQERGGGSAETLYF. The CDR3 DNA, read in part, is TGTGCCAGCAGCCAAGAGAGGGGGGGCGGGAGTGCAGAAACGCTGTAT.